This entry concerns a single T cell receptor beta chain. As yet, its antigen is unknown. This CDR3 is also generated by other DNA sequences in the sample. This entry comes from a study of cytotoxic CD8 clonotypes in ibrutinib-treated CLL. At the level of the study: After a median of about 62 months, some 15 patients stayed remitted and 12 progressed; responses had been partial in some 25 and complete in 2.

The assay was immunoSEQ multiplex PCR, and TCRdb's table has in-frame clones only and misses some. The top ten clones hold roughly 12% of a sample with some 200,000 clones, approximately 68% of them seen once. Germline V CDR1 and CDR2: SGHRS, YFSETQ. Trimming removed 4 bases from V and 1 base from J, with 5 bases in between. The CDR3 totals 12 residues. Study conclusions and caveats: Clonality rose at ibrutinib response and fell back toward baseline at progression. Shared public clonotypes were rare, and on treatment they either got smaller or stayed the same.

This receptor was taken from a human donor with chronic lymphocytic leukemia. Sequenced material: PBMCs, taken after 24 months of ibrutinib treatment. The J gene is TRBJ1-1, the V gene TRBV5-1; D is undetermined. The DNA of the CDR3 is TGCGCCAGCAGCGATCCGAACACTGAAGCTTTCTTT. Translation: CASSDPNTEAFF.